This entry concerns a single TCR beta chain. This sample was included in a study of blood T cell repertoires in COVID-19. Study processing details: Estimates of nucleated cell counts were drawn from the amplification of reference gene primers. Repertoires were generated with immunoSEQ multiplex PCR, while TCRdb's copy carries only in-frame clones and drops some. The V and J calls and clone size come from that table; D and trimming were worked out from the DNA. The sample has fewer than 50,000 clones, around 84% seen once. The CDR3 extends over 16 amino acids. Per the germline V gene, CDR1 is SNHLY and CDR2 is FYNNEI. Trimming removed 5 bases from V and 2 bases from J; junction bases left unmatched: 5.

The source of this sequence is a man aged 60-69 years with COVID-19, enrolled during active disease. The rearrangement links TRBV2 to TRBJ2-2, with 10 bases identical to TRBD1. The material sequenced was peripheral blood. This CDR3 is CASSRDRGLNTGELFF. CDR3 DNA sequence: TGTGCCAGCAGTCGGGACAGGGGTCTCAACACCGGGGAGCTGTTTTTT.